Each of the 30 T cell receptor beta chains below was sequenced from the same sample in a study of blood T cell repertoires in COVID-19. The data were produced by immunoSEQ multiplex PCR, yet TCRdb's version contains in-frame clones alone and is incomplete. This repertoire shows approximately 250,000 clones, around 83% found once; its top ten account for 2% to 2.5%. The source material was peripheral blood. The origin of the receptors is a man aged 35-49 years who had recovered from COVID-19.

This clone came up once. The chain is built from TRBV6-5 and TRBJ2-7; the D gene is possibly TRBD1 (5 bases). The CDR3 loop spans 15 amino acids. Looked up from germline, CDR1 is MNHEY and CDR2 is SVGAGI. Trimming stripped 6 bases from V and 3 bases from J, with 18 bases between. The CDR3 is CASSRSRGPSYEQYF. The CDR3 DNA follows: TGTGCCAGCAGCCGGTCAAGGGGCCCTAGCTACGAGCAGTACTTC.

The CDR3 nucleotides read TGTGCCTGGAGTTCCGGGACAGGGTTTATAACTAATGAAAAACTGTTTTTT. It specifies CAWSSGTGFITNEKLFF. The chain employs TRBV30 and TRBJ1-4; 9 bases map to TRBD1. Germline assignment: CDR1 GTSNPN and CDR2 SVGIG (reference sequence). V dropped 2 bases and J dropped 1; count of bases not matched to a gene: 8. The CDR3 loop spans 17 amino acids.

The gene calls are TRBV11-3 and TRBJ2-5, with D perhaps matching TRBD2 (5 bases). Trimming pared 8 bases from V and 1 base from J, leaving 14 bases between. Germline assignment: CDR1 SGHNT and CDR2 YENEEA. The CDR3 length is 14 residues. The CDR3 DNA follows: TGTGCCAGCGCCCCGGTGCGGGCCCAAGAGACCCAGTACTTC. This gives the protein CASAPVRAQETQYF.

The CDR3 coding sequence is TGTGCCAGCTCGCTTAGCGAGAGCTCCTACGAGCAGTACTTC. The encoded protein is CASSLSESSYEQYF. V usage is TRBV18 and J usage is TRBJ2-7, with a weak D call TRBD2 (5 bases). V lost 6 bases and J 0 bases, leaving 12 bases between the germline ends. The CDR3 runs to 14 residues. The germline V gene has CDR1 KGHSH and CDR2 LQKENI.

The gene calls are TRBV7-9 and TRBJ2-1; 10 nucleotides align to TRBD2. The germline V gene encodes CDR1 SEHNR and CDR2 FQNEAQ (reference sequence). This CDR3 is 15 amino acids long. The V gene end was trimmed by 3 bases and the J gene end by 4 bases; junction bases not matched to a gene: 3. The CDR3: CASSFGLADYNEQFF. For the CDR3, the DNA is TGTGCCAGCAGCTTCGGACTAGCGGATTACAATGAGCAGTTCTTC.

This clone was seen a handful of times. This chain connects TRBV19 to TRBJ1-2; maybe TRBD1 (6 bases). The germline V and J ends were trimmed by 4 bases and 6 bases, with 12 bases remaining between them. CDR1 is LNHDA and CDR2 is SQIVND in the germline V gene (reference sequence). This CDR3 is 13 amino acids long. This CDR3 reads CASSSDRRNGYTF. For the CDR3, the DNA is TGTGCCAGTAGTAGTGACAGGAGGAATGGCTACACCTTC.

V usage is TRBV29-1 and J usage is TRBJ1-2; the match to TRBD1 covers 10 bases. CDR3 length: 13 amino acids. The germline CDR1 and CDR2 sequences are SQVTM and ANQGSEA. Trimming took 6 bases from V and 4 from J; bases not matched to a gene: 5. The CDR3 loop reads CSVGGQGSYGYTF. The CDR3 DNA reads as TGCAGCGTCGGGGGACAGGGGAGCTATGGCTACACCTTC.

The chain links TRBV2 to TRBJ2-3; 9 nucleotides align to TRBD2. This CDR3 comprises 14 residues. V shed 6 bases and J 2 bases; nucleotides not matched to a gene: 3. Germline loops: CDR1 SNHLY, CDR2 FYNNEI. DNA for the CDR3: TGTGCCAGCAGCAGCGGGAGGTTCACAGATACGCAGTATTTT. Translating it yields CASSSGRFTDTQYF.

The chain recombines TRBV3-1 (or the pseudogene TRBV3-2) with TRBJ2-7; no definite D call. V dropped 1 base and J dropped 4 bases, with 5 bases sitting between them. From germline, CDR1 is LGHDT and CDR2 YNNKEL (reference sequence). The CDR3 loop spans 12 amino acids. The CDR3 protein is CASSQVEYEQYF. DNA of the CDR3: TGTGCCAGCAGCCAAGTTGAGTACGAGCAGTACTTC.

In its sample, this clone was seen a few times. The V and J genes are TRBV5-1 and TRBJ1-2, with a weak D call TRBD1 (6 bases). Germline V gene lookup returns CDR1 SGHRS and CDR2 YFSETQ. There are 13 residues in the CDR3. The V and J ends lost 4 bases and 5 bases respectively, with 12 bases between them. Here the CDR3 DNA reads TGCGCCAGCAGCACCGAAACAGGGTATGGCTACACCTTC. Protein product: CASSTETGYGYTF.

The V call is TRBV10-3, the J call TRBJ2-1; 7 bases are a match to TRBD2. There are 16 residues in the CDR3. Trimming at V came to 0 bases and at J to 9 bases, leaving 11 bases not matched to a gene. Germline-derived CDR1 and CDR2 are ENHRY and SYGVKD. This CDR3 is CAISESTTGGSGEQFF. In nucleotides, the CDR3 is TGTGCCATCAGTGAGTCGACGACCGGGGGGTCCGGTGAGCAGTTCTTC.

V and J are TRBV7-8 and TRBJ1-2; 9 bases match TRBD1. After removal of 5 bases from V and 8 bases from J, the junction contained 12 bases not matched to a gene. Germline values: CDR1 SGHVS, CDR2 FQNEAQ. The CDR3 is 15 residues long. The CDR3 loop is CASSITGGPLVGYTF. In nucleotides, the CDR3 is TGTGCCAGCAGCATAACAGGGGGCCCTTTAGTAGGCTACACCTTC.

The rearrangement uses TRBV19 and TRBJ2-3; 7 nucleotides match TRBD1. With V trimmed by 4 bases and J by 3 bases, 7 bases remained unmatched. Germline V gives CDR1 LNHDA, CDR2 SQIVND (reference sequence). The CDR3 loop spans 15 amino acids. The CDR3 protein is CASSRLQGLTDTQYF. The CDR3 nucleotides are TGTGCCAGTAGTAGGTTACAGGGGTTGACAGATACGCAGTATTTT.

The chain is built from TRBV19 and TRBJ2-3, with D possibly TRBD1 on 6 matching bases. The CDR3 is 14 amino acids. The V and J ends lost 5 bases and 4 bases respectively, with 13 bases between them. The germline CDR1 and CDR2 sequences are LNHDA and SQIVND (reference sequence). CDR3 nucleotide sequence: TGTGCCAGTAGTCGAACAGGGCTTGCAGATACGCAGTATTTT. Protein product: CASSRTGLADTQYF. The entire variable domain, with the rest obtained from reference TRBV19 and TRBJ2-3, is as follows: DGGITQSPKYLFRKEGQNVTLSCEQNLNHDAMYWYRQDPGQGLRLIYYSQIVNDFQKGDIAEGYSVSREKKESFPLTVTSAQKNPTAFYLCASSRTGLADTQYFGPGTRLTVL.

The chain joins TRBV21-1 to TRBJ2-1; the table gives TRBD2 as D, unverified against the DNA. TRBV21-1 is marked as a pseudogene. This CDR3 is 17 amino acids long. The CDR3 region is CASNGTSGSVSYNEQFF. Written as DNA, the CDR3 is TGTGCCAGTAACGGGACTAGCGGGAGTGTCTCCTACAATGAGCAGTTCTTC.

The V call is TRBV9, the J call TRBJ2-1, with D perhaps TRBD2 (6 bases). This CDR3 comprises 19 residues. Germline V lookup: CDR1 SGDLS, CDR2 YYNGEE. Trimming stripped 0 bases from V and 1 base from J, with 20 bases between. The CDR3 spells CASSVDPAGAEPSYNEQFF. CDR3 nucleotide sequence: TGTGCCAGCAGCGTAGATCCAGCGGGCGCCGAACCTTCCTACAATGAGCAGTTCTTC. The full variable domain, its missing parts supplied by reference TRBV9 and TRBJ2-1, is DSGVTQTPKHLITATGQRVTLRCSPRSGDLSVYWYQQSLDQGLQFLIQYYNGEERAKGNILERFSAQQFPDLHSELNLSSLELGDSALYFCASSVDPAGAEPSYNEQFFGPGTRLTVL.

CDR3 nucleotides: TGTGCCAGCAGTTACTCCGACAGGCCCACGGAACTGTTTTTT. It is translated as CASSYSDRPTELFF. This chain links TRBV6-5 with TRBJ1-4; a possible D gene is TRBD1 (6 bases). The CDR3 totals 14 residues. Germline loops: CDR1 MNHEY, CDR2 SVGAGI. Trimming pared 0 bases from V and 12 bases from J, leaving 14 bases between.

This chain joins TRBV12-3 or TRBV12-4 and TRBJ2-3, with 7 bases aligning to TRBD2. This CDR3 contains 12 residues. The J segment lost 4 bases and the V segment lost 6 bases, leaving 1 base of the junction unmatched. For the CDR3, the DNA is TGTGCCAGCAGCGCGGGAGCAGATACGCAGTATTTT. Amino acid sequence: CASSAGADTQYF.

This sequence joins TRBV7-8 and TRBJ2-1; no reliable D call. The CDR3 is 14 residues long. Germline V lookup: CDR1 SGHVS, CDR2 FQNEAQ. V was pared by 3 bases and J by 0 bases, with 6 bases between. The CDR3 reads CASSFPRSYNEQFF. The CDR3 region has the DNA TGTGCCAGCAGCTTCCCCCGCTCCTACAATGAGCAGTTCTTC.

CDR3 protein: CASSLQGGEQYF. The CDR3 coding sequence is TGTGCCAGCAGCTTACAGGGGGGCGAGCAGTACTTC. The chain recombines TRBV7-9 with TRBJ2-7; tentatively, D is TRBD1 (7 bases). The CDR3 runs to 12 residues. CDR1 is SEHNR, CDR2 FQNEAQ, per germline (reference sequence). Deletions cut 2 bases from V and 6 bases from J, with 8 bases between.

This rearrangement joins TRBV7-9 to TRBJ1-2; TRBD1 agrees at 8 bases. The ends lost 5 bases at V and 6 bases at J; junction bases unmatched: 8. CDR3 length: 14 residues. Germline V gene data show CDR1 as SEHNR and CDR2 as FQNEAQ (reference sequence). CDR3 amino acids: CASSRDRGRNGYTF. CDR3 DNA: TGTGCCAGCAGCCGTGACAGGGGTAGGAATGGCTACACCTTC.

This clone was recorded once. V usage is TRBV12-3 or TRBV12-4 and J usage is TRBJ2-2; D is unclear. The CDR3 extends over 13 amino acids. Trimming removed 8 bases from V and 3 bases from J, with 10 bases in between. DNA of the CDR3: TGTGCCAGCCCACCCGGAGACACCGGGGAGCTGTTTTTT. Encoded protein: CASPPGDTGELFF.

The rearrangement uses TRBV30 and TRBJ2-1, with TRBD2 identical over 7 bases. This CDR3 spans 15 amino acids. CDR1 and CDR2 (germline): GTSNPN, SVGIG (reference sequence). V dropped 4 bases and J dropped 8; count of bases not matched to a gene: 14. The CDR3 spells CAWKGRENFFDEQFF. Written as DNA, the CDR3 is TGTGCCTGGAAAGGGCGGGAGAATTTTTTTGATGAGCAGTTCTTC. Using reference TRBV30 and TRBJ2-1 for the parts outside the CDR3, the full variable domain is SQTIHQWPATLVQPVGSPLSLECTVEGTSNPNLYWYRQAAGRGLQLLFYSVGIGQISSEVPQNLSASRPQDRQFILSSKKLLLSDSGFYLCAWKGRENFFDEQFFGPGTRLTVL.

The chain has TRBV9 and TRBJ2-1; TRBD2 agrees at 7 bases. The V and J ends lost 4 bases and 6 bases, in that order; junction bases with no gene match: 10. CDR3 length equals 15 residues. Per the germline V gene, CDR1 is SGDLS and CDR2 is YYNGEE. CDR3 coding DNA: TGTGCCAGCAGCCCCCGGGGGGAGGGTTTCAATGAGCAGTTCTTC. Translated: CASSPRGEGFNEQFF.

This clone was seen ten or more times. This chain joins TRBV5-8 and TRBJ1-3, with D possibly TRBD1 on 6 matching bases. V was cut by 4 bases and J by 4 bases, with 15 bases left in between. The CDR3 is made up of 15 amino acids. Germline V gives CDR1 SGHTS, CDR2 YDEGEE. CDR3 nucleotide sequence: TGTGCCAGCAGCCTGGGGACAACGGACGGAAACACCATATATTTT. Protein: CASSLGTTDGNTIYF.

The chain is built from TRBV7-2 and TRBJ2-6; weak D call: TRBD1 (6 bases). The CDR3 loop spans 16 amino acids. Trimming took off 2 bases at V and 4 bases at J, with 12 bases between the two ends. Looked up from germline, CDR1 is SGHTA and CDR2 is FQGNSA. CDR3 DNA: TGTGCCAGCAGCTTATTAGGGGGTTCCGGGGCCAACGTCCTGACTTTC. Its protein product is CASSLLGGSGANVLTF.

Here the CDR3 reads CASSGGGRTDTQYF. The CDR3 region has the DNA TGCGCCAGCAGCGGCGGGGGCCGCACAGATACGCAGTATTTT. The V and J genes are TRBV5-1 and TRBJ2-3; D might be TRBD2 (7 bases). Germline CDR1 and CDR2: SGHRS and YFSETQ. Deletions cut 4 bases from V and 1 base from J, with 10 bases between. The CDR3 covers 14 residues.

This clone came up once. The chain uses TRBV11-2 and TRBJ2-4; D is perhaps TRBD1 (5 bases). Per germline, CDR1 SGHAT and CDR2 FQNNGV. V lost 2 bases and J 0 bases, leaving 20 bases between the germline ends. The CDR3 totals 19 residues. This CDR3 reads CASSLSGRVGELAKNIQYF. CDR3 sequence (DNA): TGTGCCAGCAGCTTATCGGGCAGGGTTGGAGAACTAGCCAAAAACATTCAGTACTTC.

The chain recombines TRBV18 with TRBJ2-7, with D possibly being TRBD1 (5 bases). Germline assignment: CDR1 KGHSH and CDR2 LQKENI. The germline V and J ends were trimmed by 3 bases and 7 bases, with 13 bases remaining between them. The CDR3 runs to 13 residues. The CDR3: CASSPETAIEQYF. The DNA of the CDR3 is TGTGCCAGCTCACCGGAGACAGCGATTGAGCAGTACTTC.

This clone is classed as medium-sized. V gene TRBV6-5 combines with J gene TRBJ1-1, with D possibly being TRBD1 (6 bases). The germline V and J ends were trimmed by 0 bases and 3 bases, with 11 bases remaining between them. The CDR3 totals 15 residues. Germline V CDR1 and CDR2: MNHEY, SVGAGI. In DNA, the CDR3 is TGTGCCAGCAGTTACTCGCGATACAGGGACACTGAAGCTTTCTTT. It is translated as CASSYSRYRDTEAFF.